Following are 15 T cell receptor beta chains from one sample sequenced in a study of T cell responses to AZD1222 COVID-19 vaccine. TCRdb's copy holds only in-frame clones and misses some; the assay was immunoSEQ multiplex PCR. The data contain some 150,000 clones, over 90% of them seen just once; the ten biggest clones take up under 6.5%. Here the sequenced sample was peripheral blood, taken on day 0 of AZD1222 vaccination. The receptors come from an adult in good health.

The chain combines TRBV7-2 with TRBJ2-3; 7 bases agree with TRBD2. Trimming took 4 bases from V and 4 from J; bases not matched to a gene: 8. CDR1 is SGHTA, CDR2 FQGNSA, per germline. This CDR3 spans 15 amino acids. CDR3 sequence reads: CASSSRAGESDTQYF. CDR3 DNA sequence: TGTGCCAGCAGCTCGCGCGCGGGAGAATCAGATACGCAGTATTTT.

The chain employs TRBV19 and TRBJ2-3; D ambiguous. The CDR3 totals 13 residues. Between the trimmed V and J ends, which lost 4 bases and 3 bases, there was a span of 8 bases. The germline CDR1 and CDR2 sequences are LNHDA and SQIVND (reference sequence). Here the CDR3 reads CASSTWLTDTQYF. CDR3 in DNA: TGTGCCAGTAGTACTTGGCTGACAGATACGCAGTATTTT. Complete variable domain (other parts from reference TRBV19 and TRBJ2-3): DGGITQSPKYLFRKEGQNVTLSCEQNLNHDAMYWYRQDPGQGLRLIYYSQIVNDFQKGDIAEGYSVSREKKESFPLTVTSAQKNPTAFYLCASSTWLTDTQYFGPGTRLTVL.

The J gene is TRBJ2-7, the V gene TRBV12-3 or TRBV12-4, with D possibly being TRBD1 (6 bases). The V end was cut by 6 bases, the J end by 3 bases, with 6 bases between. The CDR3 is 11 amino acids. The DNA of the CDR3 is TGTGCCAGCAGAGGGGGCTACGAGCAGTACTTC. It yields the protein CASRGGYEQYF.

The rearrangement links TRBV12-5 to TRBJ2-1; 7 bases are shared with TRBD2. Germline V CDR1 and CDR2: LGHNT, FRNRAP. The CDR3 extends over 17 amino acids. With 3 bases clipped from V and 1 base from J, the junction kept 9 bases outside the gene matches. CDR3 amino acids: CASGFLGRERSYNEQFF. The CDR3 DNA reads TGTGCTAGTGGTTTCCTTGGGCGGGAGAGGTCCTACAATGAGCAGTTCTTC.

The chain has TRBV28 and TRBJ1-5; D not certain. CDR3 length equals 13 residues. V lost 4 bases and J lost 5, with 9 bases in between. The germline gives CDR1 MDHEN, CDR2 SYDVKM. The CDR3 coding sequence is TGTGCCAGCAGTTCCCCGGGTTATCAGCCCCAGCATTTT. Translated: CASSSPGYQPQHF.

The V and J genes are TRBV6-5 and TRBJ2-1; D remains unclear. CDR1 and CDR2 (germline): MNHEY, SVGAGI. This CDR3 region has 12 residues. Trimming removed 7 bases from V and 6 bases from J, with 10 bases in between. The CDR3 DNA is TGTGCCAGCACTACTGACTTCAATGAGCAGTTCTTC. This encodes CASTTDFNEQFF.

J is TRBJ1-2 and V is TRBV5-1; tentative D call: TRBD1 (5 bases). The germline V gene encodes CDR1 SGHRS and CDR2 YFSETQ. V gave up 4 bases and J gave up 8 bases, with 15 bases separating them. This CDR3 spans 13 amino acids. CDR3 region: CASSPPGLGGYTF. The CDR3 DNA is TGCGCCAGCAGCCCCCCAGGGTTGGGCGGCTACACCTTC.

The CDR3 DNA reads as TGTGCCAGCAGTAGGGGGACCGGTAATGAGCAGTTCTTC. Amino acid sequence: CASSRGTGNEQFF. The chain is built from TRBV12-3 or TRBV12-4 and TRBJ2-1; D possibly corresponds to TRBD1 (6 bases). V was shortened by 5 bases and J by 7 bases, with 12 bases between the two germline ends. CDR3 length: 13 residues.

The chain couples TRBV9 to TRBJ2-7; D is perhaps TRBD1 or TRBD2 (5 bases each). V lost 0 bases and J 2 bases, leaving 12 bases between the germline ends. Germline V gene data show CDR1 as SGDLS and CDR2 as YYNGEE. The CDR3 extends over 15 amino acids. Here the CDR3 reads CASSVGGTSTYEQYF. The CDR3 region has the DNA TGTGCCAGCAGCGTAGGGGGGACGAGTACCTACGAGCAGTACTTC.

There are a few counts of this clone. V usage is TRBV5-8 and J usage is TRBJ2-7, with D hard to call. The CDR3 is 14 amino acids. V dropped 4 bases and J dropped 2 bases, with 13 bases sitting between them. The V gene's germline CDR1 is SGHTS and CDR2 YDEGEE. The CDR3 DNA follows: TGTGCCAGCAGCCCCGAGGTCGGAACCTACGAGCAGTACTTC. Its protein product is CASSPEVGTYEQYF.

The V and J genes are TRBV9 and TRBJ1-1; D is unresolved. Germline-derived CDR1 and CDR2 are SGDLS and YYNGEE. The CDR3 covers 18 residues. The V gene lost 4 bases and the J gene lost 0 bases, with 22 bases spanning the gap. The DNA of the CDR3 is TGTGCCAGCAGCATGGGTGGACCGAGGATACACATGAACACTGAAGCTTTCTTT. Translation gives CASSMGGPRIHMNTEAFF.

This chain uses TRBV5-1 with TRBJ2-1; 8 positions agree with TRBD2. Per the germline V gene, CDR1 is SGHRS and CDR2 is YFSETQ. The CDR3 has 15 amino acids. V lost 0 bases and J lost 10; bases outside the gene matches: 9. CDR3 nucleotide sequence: TGCGCCAGCAGCTTGGCTAATAGCGGGATAGGGGAGCAGTTCTTC. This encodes CASSLANSGIGEQFF.

In DNA form, the CDR3 reads TGTGCCAGCAGCTTGTATTCTACAGGGTGGGAAAAACTGTTTTTT. Protein: CASSLYSTGWEKLFF. This chain uses TRBV5-6 with TRBJ1-4, with D perhaps TRBD1 (6 bases). V lost 1 base, J lost 8 bases, and 15 bases lay in between. Germline V lookup: CDR1 SGHDT, CDR2 YYEEEE. This CDR3 comprises 15 residues.

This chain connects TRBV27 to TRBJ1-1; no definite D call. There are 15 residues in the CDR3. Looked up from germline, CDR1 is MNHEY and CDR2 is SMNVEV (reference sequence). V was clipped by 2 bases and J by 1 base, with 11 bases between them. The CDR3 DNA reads TGTGCCAGCAGTTTACTGGCCGGGGAGAACACTGAAGCTTTCTTT. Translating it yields CASSLLAGENTEAFF.

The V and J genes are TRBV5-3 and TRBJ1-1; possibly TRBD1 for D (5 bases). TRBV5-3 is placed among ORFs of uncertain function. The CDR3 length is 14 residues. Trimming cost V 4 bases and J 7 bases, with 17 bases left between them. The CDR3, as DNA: TGTGCCAGAAGCGTAAACAGGAGCCCGTTTGAAGCTTTCTTT. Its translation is CARSVNRSPFEAFF.